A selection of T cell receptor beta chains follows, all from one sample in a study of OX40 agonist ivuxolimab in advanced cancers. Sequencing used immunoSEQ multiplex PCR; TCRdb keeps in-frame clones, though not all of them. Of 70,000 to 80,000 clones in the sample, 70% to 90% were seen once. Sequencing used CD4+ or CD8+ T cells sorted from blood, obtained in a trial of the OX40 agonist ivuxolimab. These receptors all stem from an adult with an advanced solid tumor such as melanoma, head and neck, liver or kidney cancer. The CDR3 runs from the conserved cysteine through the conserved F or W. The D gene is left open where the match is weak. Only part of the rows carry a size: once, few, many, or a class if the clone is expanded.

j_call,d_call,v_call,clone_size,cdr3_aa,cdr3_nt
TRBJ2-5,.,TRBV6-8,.,CASQGLYLGAETQYF,TGTGCCAGCCAAGGGCTTTACCTTGGGGCGGAGACCCAGTACTTC
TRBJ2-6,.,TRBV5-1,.,CASSVQPTGAGANVLTF,TGCGCCAGCAGCGTCCAGCCCACCGGGGCTGGGGCCAACGTCCTGACTTTC
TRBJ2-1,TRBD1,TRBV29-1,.,CSVGQVPYNEQFF,TGCAGCGTCGGACAGGTCCCCTACAATGAGCAGTTCTTC
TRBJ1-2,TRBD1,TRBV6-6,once,CASRRQGAHGYTF,TGTGCCAGCAGAAGACAGGGGGCGCATGGCTACACCTTC
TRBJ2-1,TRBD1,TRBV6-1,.,CASSELLGTGVVNEQFF,TGTGCCAGCAGTGAACTTTTGGGGACAGGGGTAGTCAATGAGCAGTTCTTC
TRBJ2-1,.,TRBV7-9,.,CASSLGTHNEQFF,TGTGCCAGCAGCTTAGGGACCCACAATGAGCAGTTCTTC
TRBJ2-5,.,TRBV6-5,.,CASSLVVQETQYF,TGTGCCAGCAGTTTAGTGGTCCAAGAGACCCAGTACTTC
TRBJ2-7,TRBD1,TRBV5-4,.,CASSLGQGTHEQYF,TGTGCCAGCAGCTTGGGACAGGGTACCCACGAGCAGTACTTC
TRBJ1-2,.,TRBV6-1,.,CASSEGLGRRGYTF,TGTGCCAGCAGTGAGGGTCTCGGCCGGCGTGGCTACACCTTC
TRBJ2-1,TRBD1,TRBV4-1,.,CASSQDPGRQGFDEQFF,TGCGCCAGCAGCCAAGATCCGGGGCGACAGGGGTTCGATGAGCAGTTCTTC
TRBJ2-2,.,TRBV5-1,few,CASRNTGELFF,TGCGCCAGCCGGAACACCGGGGAGCTGTTTTTT
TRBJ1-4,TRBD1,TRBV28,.,CASKGGEHEKLFF,TGTGCCAGCAAAGGGGGCGAACATGAAAAACTGTTTTTT
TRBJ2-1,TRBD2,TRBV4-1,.,CASSQGSGNTNEQFF,TGCGCCAGCAGCCAAGGTAGCGGGAACACTAATGAGCAGTTCTTC
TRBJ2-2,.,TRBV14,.,CASSQDFRTANTGELFF,TGTGCCAGCAGCCAAGATTTCCGGACTGCGAACACCGGGGAGCTGTTTTTT
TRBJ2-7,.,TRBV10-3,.,CAISAPKGYEQYF,TGTGCCATCAGTGCCCCGAAGGGTTACGAGCAGTACTTC
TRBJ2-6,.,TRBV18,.,CASSPAGRSGANVLTF,TGTGCCAGCTCACCCGCAGGTCGCTCTGGGGCCAACGTCCTGACTTTC
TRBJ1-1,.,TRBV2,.,CASSGPGGLNTEAFF,TGTGCCAGCAGTGGGCCCGGGGGGTTGAACACTGAAGCTTTCTTT
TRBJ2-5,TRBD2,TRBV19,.,CASSPTSTITETQYF,TGTGCCAGTAGTCCGACTAGCACGATCACAGAGACCCAGTACTTC
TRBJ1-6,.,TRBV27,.,CASSASQGGVAYSPLHF,TGTGCCAGCAGTGCCTCACAGGGAGGGGTAGCCTACTCACCCCTCCACTTT
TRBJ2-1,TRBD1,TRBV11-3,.,CASSTRTGRYNEQFF,TGTGCCAGCAGCACCAGGACAGGGAGGTACAATGAGCAGTTCTTC
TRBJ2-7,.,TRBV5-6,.,CASSFGAGTDEQYF,TGTGCCAGCAGCTTCGGGGCCGGTACGGACGAGCAGTACTTC
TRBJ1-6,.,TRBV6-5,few,CASTRTVNSPLHF,TGTGCCAGTACCCGGACTGTCAATTCACCCCTCCACTTT
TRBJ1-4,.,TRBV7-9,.,CASSLAGGTYEKLFF,TGTGCCAGCAGCTTAGCGGGTGGAACGTATGAAAAACTGTTTTTT
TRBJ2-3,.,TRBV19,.,CASSVFSTDTQYF,TGTGCCAGTAGTGTTTTTAGCACAGATACGCAGTATTTT
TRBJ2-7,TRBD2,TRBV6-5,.,CASSYSLAGGSEQYF,TGTGCCAGCAGTTACTCGCTAGCGGGAGGATCCGAGCAGTACTTC
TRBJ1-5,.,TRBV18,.,CASSPRQNQPQHF,TGTGCCAGCTCACCGAGACAAAATCAGCCCCAGCATTTT
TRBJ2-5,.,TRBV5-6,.,CASSATVQETQYF,TGTGCCAGCAGCGCTACAGTTCAAGAGACCCAGTACTTC
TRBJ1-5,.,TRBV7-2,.,CASSLNSNQPQHF,TGTGCCAGCAGCTTAAATAGCAATCAGCCCCAGCATTTT
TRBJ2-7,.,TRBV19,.,CASSLRTEPTHYEQYF,TGTGCCAGTAGTCTTCGGACGGAACCGACACATTACGAGCAGTACTTC
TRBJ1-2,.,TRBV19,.,CASSIGRGTPNYGYTF,TGTGCCAGTAGTATAGGACGGGGGACTCCTAACTATGGCTACACCTTC
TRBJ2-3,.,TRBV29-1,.,CSVRGLSVPVDTQYF,TGCAGCGTTCGAGGACTCAGTGTGCCTGTGGATACGCAGTATTTT
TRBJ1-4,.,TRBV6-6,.,CASSSLGTSGEKLFF,TGTGCCAGCAGTTCCCTTGGGACAAGTGGTGAAAAACTGTTTTTT
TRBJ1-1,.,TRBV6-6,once,CASSPTGNTEAFF,TGTGCCAGCAGCCCGACAGGGAACACTGAAGCTTTCTTT
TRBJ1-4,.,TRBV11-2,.,CASSLTSTVTPTNEKLFF,TGTGCCAGCAGCTTAACGTCGACAGTTACCCCAACTAATGAAAAACTGTTTTTT
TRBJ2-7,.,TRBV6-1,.,CASSPSHYEQQYF,TGTGCCAGCAGTCCCTCCCATTACGAGCAGCAGTACTTC
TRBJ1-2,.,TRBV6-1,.,CASSEGGSFYGYTF,TGTGCCAGCAGTGAAGGCGGCAGCTTTTATGGCTACACCTTC
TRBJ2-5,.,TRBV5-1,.,CASSFERAEETQYF,TGCGCCAGCAGCTTCGAAAGGGCAGAAGAGACCCAGTACTTC
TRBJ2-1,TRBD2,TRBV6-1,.,CASSNGLAGANEQFF,TGTGCCAGCAGTAACGGACTAGCGGGAGCCAATGAGCAGTTCTTC
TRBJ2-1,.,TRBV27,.,CASSFFSRWEQFF,TGTGCCAGCAGTTTTTTCTCACGTTGGGAGCAGTTCTTC
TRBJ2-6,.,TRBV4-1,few,CASSQDPGFFGANVLTF,TGCGCCAGCAGCCAAGACCCAGGGTTCTTTGGGGCCAACGTCCTGACTTTC
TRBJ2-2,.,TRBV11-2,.,CASSLGSRGDTGELFF,TGTGCCAGCAGCTTAGGCAGTCGAGGGGACACCGGGGAGCTGTTTTTT
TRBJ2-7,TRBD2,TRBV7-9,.,CASSSNAAGGLDEQYF,TGTGCCAGCAGCTCGAACGCAGCGGGAGGGCTCGACGAGCAGTACTTC
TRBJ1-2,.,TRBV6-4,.,CASASIYGYTF,TGTGCCAGCGCATCGATCTATGGCTACACCTTC
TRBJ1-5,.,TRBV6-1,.,CASSERRGGSNQPQHF,TGTGCCAGCAGTGAAAGGCGAGGGGGAAGCAATCAGCCCCAGCATTTT
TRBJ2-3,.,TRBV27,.,CASSLQGLESDTQYF,TGTGCCAGCAGTTTACAAGGGCTAGAGTCAGATACGCAGTATTTT
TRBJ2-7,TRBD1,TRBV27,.,CASSLATGGPGRAYEQYF,TGTGCCAGCAGTCTAGCGACAGGGGGCCCTGGGAGGGCCTACGAGCAGTACTTC
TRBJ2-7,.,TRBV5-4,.,CASSLLGTYEQYF,TGTGCCAGCAGCTTGCTGGGGACCTACGAGCAGTACTTC
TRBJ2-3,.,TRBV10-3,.,CAISDRAGRSADTQYF,TGTGCCATCAGTGATAGGGCGGGGAGGTCTGCAGATACGCAGTATTTT
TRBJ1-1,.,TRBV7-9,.,CASSLYGGTEAFF,TGTGCCAGCAGCTTATATGGAGGGACTGAAGCTTTCTTT
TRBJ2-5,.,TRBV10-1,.,CASSESTGQETQYF,TGCGCCAGCAGTGAGTCCACAGGGCAAGAGACCCAGTACTTC
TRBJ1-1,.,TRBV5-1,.,CASSSPKNEREAFF,TGCGCCAGCAGCAGCCCAAAAAACGAGCGCGAGGCTTTCTTT
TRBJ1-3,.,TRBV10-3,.,CASRAAGNTIYF,TGTGCCAGTCGGGCCGCCGGAAACACCATATATTTT